This entry lists 18 T cell receptor beta chains sequenced from one sample in a study of cytomegalovirus exposure and HLA in healthy donors (dated by TCRdb to about 2017). The method was the immunoSEQ multiplex PCR assay. A mixture of 60 forward primers for TCR Vbeta segments and 13 reverse primers for TCR Jbeta segments was used in the multiplex PCR. TCRdb took this table from immuneACCESS and kept in-frame rearrangements with V and J called. Such tables lack part of the clones; where checked against another copy, unresolved V genes explain under half of the gap, and the rest is unexplained. The sample table contains 150,000 to 200,000 clones; only one count was recorded for roughly 78% of them. Together, the top ten hold roughly 7.1% of the sample. Sequencing was done on a sample of PBMCs. These receptors all stem from a man aged 40-50 years in good health and CMV-seropositive.

The J gene is TRBJ1-1, the V gene TRBV14, with D hard to call. The length of the CDR3 is 18 residues. V lost 2 bases and J 4 bases, leaving 23 bases between the germline ends. The germline V gene has CDR1 SGHDN and CDR2 FVKESK. CDR3 in DNA: TGTGCCAGCAGCCAAAACCCCAAAGTGGCCGGGCGGGGCACTGAAGCTTTCTTT. This translates into CASSQNPKVAGRGTEAFF. Combining the CDR3 with reference TRBV14 and TRBJ1-1 gives the whole variable domain EAGVTQFPSHSVIEKGQTVTLRCDPISGHDNLYWYRRVMGKEIKFLLHFVKESKQDESGMPNNRFLAERTGGTYSTLKVQPAELEDSGVYFCASSQNPKVAGRGTEAFFGQGTRLTVV.

The genes are TRBV5-6 and TRBJ1-5; TRBD1 matches 7 bases. With V trimmed by 2 bases and J by 1 base, 12 bases remained unmatched. There are 18 residues in the CDR3. The germline gives CDR1 SGHDT, CDR2 YYEEEE. The CDR3 here is CASSFGQVVGVSNQPQHF. In DNA, the CDR3 is TGTGCCAGCAGCTTCGGACAGGTGGTGGGAGTCAGCAATCAGCCCCAGCATTTT.

This clone was picked up a small number of times. In DNA, the CDR3 is TGTGCCAGTAGTACTCCAGGGGGCCATAGCACAGATACGCAGTATTTT. As protein: CASSTPGGHSTDTQYF. This chain joins TRBV19 and TRBJ2-3; 8 positions match TRBD1. The germline gives CDR1 LNHDA, CDR2 SQIVND (reference sequence). The V and J ends lost 4 bases and 0 bases, in that order; junction bases with no gene match: 6. The CDR3 spans 16 residues.

V usage is TRBV28 and J usage is TRBJ1-1; D call uncertain. CDR3 length: 12 amino acids. Germline V gene sequence: CDR1 MDHEN, CDR2 SYDVKM. V lost 3 bases to trimming and J lost 5 bases, with 7 bases between them. CDR3 protein: CASSFAGTEAFF. The DNA for the CDR3 is TGTGCCAGCAGTTTTGCGGGAACTGAAGCTTTCTTT.

The J gene is TRBJ1-2, the V gene TRBV6-6, with 8 bases matching TRBD1. The CDR3 length is 13 residues. Looked up from germline, CDR1 is MNHNY and CDR2 is SVGAGI (reference sequence). Germline trimming cut 8 bases from V and 4 bases from J; bases unmatched to any gene: 6. The CDR3 spells CASQQGGAYGYTF. The CDR3 region has the DNA TGTGCCAGCCAACAGGGGGGGGCCTATGGCTACACCTTC.

The V gene is TRBV4-3, the J gene TRBJ1-6; possibly TRBD1 for D (5 bases). CDR1 LGHNA and CDR2 YSLEER come from the germline V gene. CDR3 size: 17 residues. With 1 base removed from V and 7 bases from J, the gap between germline ends came to 17 bases. CDR3 in DNA: TGCGCCAGCAGCCAAGGGGATGCAGGACAAAGAAATTCACCCCTCCACTTT. Translated, it gives CASSQGDAGQRNSPLHF.

The chain uses TRBV11-2 and TRBJ2-7; maybe TRBD2 (5 bases). This CDR3 has 11 amino acids. V lost 5 bases, J lost 7 bases, and 9 bases lay in between. The V gene's germline CDR1 is SGHAT and CDR2 FQNNGV. CDR3 loop: CASSPGVEQYF. CDR3 nucleotides: TGTGCCAGCAGCCCCGGGGTAGAGCAGTACTTC.

CDR3 residues: CASRGTGNTGELFF. The CDR3 nucleotides are TGTGCCAGCCGAGGGACAGGGAACACCGGGGAGCTGTTTTTT. The chain carries TRBV6-4 and TRBJ2-2; 8 nucleotides align to TRBD1. The CDR3 contains 14 residues. V was pared by 8 bases and J by 1 base, with 3 bases of the junction left unmatched. Germline V gene data show CDR1 as MRHNA and CDR2 as SNTAGT.

The rearrangement joins TRBV14 to TRBJ2-5; weak D call: TRBD2 (6 bases). Germline CDR1 is SGHDN and CDR2 is FVKESK. The CDR3 has 17 amino acids. Trimming stripped 0 bases from V and 5 bases from J, with 19 bases between. The CDR3 region has the DNA TGTGCCAGCAGCCAAGAGAGGTGGCAGGGACTTGCGGAGACCCAGTACTTC. Its protein product is CASSQERWQGLAETQYF.

The chain links TRBV5-1 to TRBJ2-7, with 8 positions matching TRBD1. This CDR3 has 15 residues. CDR1 is SGHRS, CDR2 YFSETQ, per germline. Trimming took 0 bases from V and 3 from J; bases not matched to a gene: 5. CDR3 sequence: CASSLASDRDYEQYF. The CDR3 DNA sequence: TGCGCCAGCAGCTTGGCCTCGGACAGGGACTACGAGCAGTACTTC. Supplemented by reference TRBV5-1 and TRBJ2-7, the full variable domain reads KAGVTQTPRYLIKTRGQQVTLSCSPISGHRSVSWYQQTPGQGLQFLFEYFSETQRNKGNFPGRFSGRQFSNSRSEMNVSTLELGDSALYLCASSLASDRDYEQYFGPGTRLTVT.

This chain connects TRBV7-8 to TRBJ1-1, with TRBD1 identical over 7 bases. Losses at the gene ends were 3 bases for V and 4 bases for J; bases not matched to a gene: 11. Per germline, CDR1 SGHVS and CDR2 FQNEAQ. This CDR3 comprises 16 residues. CDR3 residues: CASSFKQGSGGTEAFF. The CDR3 bases are TGTGCCAGCAGCTTTAAACAGGGGTCAGGGGGCACTGAAGCTTTCTTT.

The V and J genes are TRBV6-5 and TRBJ1-1, with D hard to call. V dropped 0 bases and J dropped 2 bases, with 10 bases sitting between them. Germline-derived CDR1 and CDR2 are MNHEY and SVGAGI. The CDR3 consists of 15 residues. As DNA, the CDR3 is TGTGCCAGCAGTTACTCTCTAACAGTTAACACTGAAGCTTTCTTT. It translates to CASSYSLTVNTEAFF.

The chain has TRBV5-1 and TRBJ2-1; TRBD2 matches at 11 bases. The junction had 9 bases not matched to a gene; V was cut back by 3 bases and J by 7 bases. CDR3 length: 16 residues. The germline CDR1 and CDR2 sequences are SGHRS and YFSETQ. The CDR3 coding sequence is TGCGCCAGCAGCTCGGACACTAGCGGGGGAAGAAATGAGCAGTTCTTC. Translation gives CASSSDTSGGRNEQFF.

This chain links TRBV19 with TRBJ2-5; D might be TRBD1 (5 bases). The J call may be incorrect, as the DNA end agrees better with TRBJ2-7. This CDR3 is 14 amino acids long. The germline V gene has CDR1 LNHDA and CDR2 SQIVND (reference sequence). The CDR3 DNA reads TGTGCCAGTAGTTACAAGGGGTTCAACTACGAGCAGTACTTC. Encoded protein: CASSYKGFNYEQYF.

This rearrangement joins TRBV9 to TRBJ2-2, with D possibly matching TRBD2 (5 bases). The CDR3 contains 18 residues. The V gene lost 0 bases and the J gene lost 5 bases, with 20 bases spanning the gap. Germline V gene sequence: CDR1 SGDLS, CDR2 YYNGEE. The CDR3 loop is CASSVVPAEGRTTGELFF. The DNA of the CDR3 is TGTGCCAGCAGCGTAGTACCGGCTGAAGGGAGAACAACCGGGGAGCTGTTTTTT.

The V and J genes are TRBV5-6 and TRBJ1-2, with D possibly matching TRBD1 (5 bases). CDR3 length equals 10 residues. The V end was cut by 7 bases, the J end by 7 bases, with 8 bases between. The germline V gene has CDR1 SGHDT and CDR2 YYEEEE. The CDR3 protein is CASGRGGYTF. In nucleotides, the CDR3 is TGTGCCAGCGGGAGGGGTGGCTACACCTTC.

The chain carries TRBV5-1 and TRBJ1-1; D unclear. Germline assignment: CDR1 SGHRS and CDR2 YFSETQ. The CDR3 has 14 residues. Trimming removed 0 bases from V and 2 bases from J, with 8 bases in between. The CDR3 here is CASSLGHANTEAFF. The CDR3 region has the DNA TGCGCCAGCAGCTTGGGACACGCCAACACTGAAGCTTTCTTT.

The CDR3 reads CAISDPLGGGKDTQYF. The CDR3 DNA sequence: TGTGCCATCAGTGACCCCTTGGGGGGGGGCAAGGATACGCAGTATTTT. V usage is TRBV10-3 and J usage is TRBJ2-3; D may be TRBD2 (7 bases). Germline-derived CDR1 and CDR2 are ENHRY and SYGVKD. The CDR3 extends over 16 amino acids. V lost 3 bases to trimming and J lost 6 bases, with 19 bases between them.